Below are 20 T cell receptor beta chains sequenced from a single sample in a study of blood T cell repertoires in COVID-19. Using immunoSEQ multiplex PCR, the repertoire was profiled, and TCRdb retains in-frame clones only, with some absent. The data show 240,000 or so clones, with 82% seen just once and approximately 13% held by the top ten. The sequencing input was peripheral blood. These receptors came from a woman aged 55 to 70 with active or convalescent COVID-19.

The genes are TRBV30 and TRBJ1-2; 11 positions agree with TRBD1. The CDR3 loop spans 15 amino acids. Germline loops: CDR1 GTSNPN, CDR2 SVGIG (reference sequence). After removal of 3 bases from V and 5 bases from J, the junction contained 8 bases not matched to a gene. The CDR3 spells CAWRPLGQGAYGYTF. The CDR3 nucleotides read TGTGCCTGGAGGCCTCTAGGACAGGGGGCGTATGGCTACACCTTC. The full variable domain, with the rest looked up from reference TRBV30 and TRBJ1-2, is SQTIHQWPATLVQPVGSPLSLECTVEGTSNPNLYWYRQAAGRGLQLLFYSVGIGQISSEVPQNLSASRPQDRQFILSSKKLLLSDSGFYLCAWRPLGQGAYGYTFGSGTRLTVV.

This rearrangement joins TRBV7-9 to TRBJ2-3; TRBD2 matches at 12 bases. V shed 5 bases and J 3 bases; nucleotides not matched to a gene: 6. Looked up from germline, CDR1 is SEHNR and CDR2 is FQNEAQ (reference sequence). The CDR3 is 16 amino acids. The CDR3 reads CASSRRLAGETDTQYF. The CDR3 nucleotides read TGTGCCAGCAGCCGACGACTAGCGGGGGAGACAGATACGCAGTATTTT.

V and J are TRBV2 and TRBJ1-6, with 7 bases fitting TRBD1. CDR3 size: 15 residues. J was trimmed by 6 bases and V by 6 bases; bases with no gene match: 8. Germline values: CDR1 SNHLY, CDR2 FYNNEI. This CDR3 is CASSQGGQPNSPLHF. As DNA, the CDR3 is TGTGCCAGCAGCCAGGGGGGCCAGCCTAATTCACCCCTCCACTTT.

This clone was recorded many times. The chain couples TRBV12-2 to TRBJ1-1; the table's D call, TRBD1, was not checked against the DNA. TRBV12-2 is a pseudogene segment. The CDR3 spans 16 residues. The CDR3 is CASRSDTGTPNTEAFF. The DNA of the CDR3 is TGTGCAAGTCGCTCAGATACCGGGACACCGAACACTGAAGCTTTCTTT.

V gene TRBV4-3 combines with J gene TRBJ2-1; maybe TRBD2 (6 bases). With 1 base removed from V and 2 bases from J, the gap between germline ends came to 12 bases. CDR1 and CDR2 from the germline V gene are LGHNA and YSLEER. This CDR3 has 16 amino acids. The CDR3 is CASSQGWEAPYNEQFF. DNA of the CDR3: TGCGCCAGCAGCCAAGGGTGGGAGGCCCCCTACAATGAGCAGTTCTTC.

J is TRBJ1-2 and V is TRBV5-1, with 8 nucleotides matching TRBD1. CDR3 length equals 14 residues. After removal of 3 bases from V and 4 bases from J, the junction contained 5 bases not matched to a gene. Germline CDR1 SGHRS, CDR2 YFSETQ. CDR3: CASSSDRGGYGYTF. For the CDR3, the DNA is TGCGCCAGCAGCTCCGACAGGGGTGGCTATGGCTACACCTTC.

The chain uses TRBV19 and TRBJ1-3; no definite D call. V was clipped by 5 bases and J by 0 bases, with 8 bases between them. The CDR3 extends over 14 amino acids. Germline values: CDR1 LNHDA, CDR2 SQIVND (reference sequence). The CDR3 DNA follows: TGTGCCAGTAGTGCATCGAGCTCTGGAAACACCATATATTTT. This gives the protein CASSASSSGNTIYF.

J is TRBJ1-4 and V is TRBV11-1, with 9 positions matching TRBD1. This CDR3 has 14 residues. After removal of 5 bases from V and 8 bases from J, the junction contained 6 bases not matched to a gene. Germline-derived CDR1 and CDR2 are SGHAT and FQDESV (reference sequence). The DNA for the CDR3 is TGTGCCAGCAGCGCACAGGGGGCAGGGGAAAAACTGTTTTTT. It encodes CASSAQGAGEKLFF. Full variable domain (rest looked up from reference TRBV11-1 and TRBJ1-4): EAEVAQSPRYKITEKSQAVAFWCDPISGHATLYWYRQILGQGPELLVQFQDESVVDDSQLPKDRFSAERLKGVDSTLKIQPAELGDSAMYLCASSAQGAGEKLFFGSGTQLSVL.

This clone was found once. This CDR3 is CASRNAGTGNQPQHF. The CDR3 bases are TGTGCCAGCAGAAACGCCGGGACAGGCAATCAGCCCCAGCATTTT. The chain recombines TRBV27 with TRBJ1-5, with 7 bases matching TRBD1. Germline lookup yields CDR1 MNHEY and CDR2 SMNVEV (reference sequence). V was pared by 6 bases and J by 2 bases, with 7 bases of the junction left unmatched. CDR3 length: 15 residues.

The chain has TRBV7-8 and TRBJ2-3, with TRBD2 identical over 7 bases. V was pared by 2 bases and J by 8 bases, with 10 bases of the junction left unmatched. The germline CDR1 and CDR2 sequences are SGHVS and FQNEAQ. This CDR3 contains 15 residues. In nucleotides, the CDR3 is TGTGCCAGCAGCTTAAGGCGGGAGACTTCGGGTACGCAGTATTTT. Protein sequence: CASSLRRETSGTQYF.

This clone has only a few counts. The CDR3 reads CASTQTQNTEAFF. DNA for the CDR3: TGTGCCAGCACCCAAACACAGAACACTGAAGCTTTCTTT. V usage is TRBV12-3 or TRBV12-4 and J usage is TRBJ1-1, with D hard to call. There are 13 residues in the CDR3. Trimming took off 7 bases at V and 1 base at J, with 10 bases between the two ends.

The chain is built from TRBV9 and TRBJ1-3, with 8 bases fitting TRBD1. The CDR3 totals 15 residues. Germline trimming cut 4 bases from V and 0 bases from J; bases unmatched to any gene: 3. Germline loops: CDR1 SGDLS, CDR2 YYNGEE. The CDR3 DNA reads as TGTGCCAGCAGCTTGGACAGGGCCTCTGGAAACACCATATATTTT. Protein: CASSLDRASGNTIYF.

The table lists this clone with a count of one. The V call is TRBV6-5, the J call TRBJ2-6; D gene unclear. V was trimmed by 6 bases and J by 1 base, leaving 4 bases between them. Per germline, CDR1 MNHEY and CDR2 SVGAGI. The CDR3 spans 13 residues. The CDR3 DNA reads TGTGCCAGCAGACTTTCTGGGGCCAACGTCCTGACTTTC. It translates to CASRLSGANVLTF.

V gene TRBV19 combines with J gene TRBJ1-4; a weak D match, TRBD1 (5 bases). The germline CDR1 and CDR2 sequences are LNHDA and SQIVND (reference sequence). The length of the CDR3 is 14 residues. With 6 bases removed from V and 4 bases from J, the gap between germline ends came to 12 bases. CDR3 nucleotide sequence: TGTGCCAGTAGAACCGGACAAGTTAATGAAAAACTGTTTTTT. This sequence encodes CASRTGQVNEKLFF.

V and J are TRBV7-2 and TRBJ2-3, with a tentative D call TRBD2 (5 bases). Between the trimmed V and J ends, which lost 7 bases and 2 bases, there was a span of 13 bases. Looked up from germline, CDR1 is SGHTA and CDR2 is FQGNSA. The CDR3 is made up of 14 amino acids. The CDR3 is CASTITSYTDTQYF. CDR3 DNA: TGTGCCAGCACCATTACTAGTTACACAGATACGCAGTATTTT.

The rearrangement joins TRBV3-1 (or the pseudogene TRBV3-2) to TRBJ1-2; a weak D match, TRBD1 (6 bases). Germline V gene sequence: CDR1 LGHDT, CDR2 YNNKEL (reference sequence). Trimming removed 4 bases at V and 1 base at J, with 16 bases between. The length of the CDR3 is 16 residues. The CDR3 DNA reads TGTGCCAGCAGCCGCCTTGGGGGGGCACTTAACTATGGCTACACCTTC. Translation: CASSRLGGALNYGYTF.

The chain uses TRBV4-1 and TRBJ1-3, with TRBD1 matching over 8 bases. Germline V lookup: CDR1 MGHRA, CDR2 YSYEKL. This CDR3 has 19 residues. Trimming removed 1 base from V and 3 bases from J; junction bases left unmatched: 14. The CDR3 protein is CASSQGLSGGSTVGNTIYF. DNA of the CDR3: TGCGCCAGCAGCCAAGGCCTTTCAGGGGGCAGCACAGTTGGAAACACCATATATTTT.

The V gene is TRBV4-1, the J gene TRBJ2-6; D is ambiguous. This CDR3 has 15 residues. CDR1 is MGHRA, CDR2 YSYEKL, per germline. V was trimmed by 5 bases and J by 0 bases, leaving 8 bases between them. This CDR3 is CASSLGNSGANVLTF. The CDR3 DNA follows: TGCGCCAGCAGCTTGGGCAACTCTGGGGCCAACGTCCTGACTTTC.

This clone was seen a handful of times. CDR3 sequence reads: CASSRRQAVNEKLFF. The CDR3 bases are TGTGCCAGCTCACGGAGACAGGCCGTTAATGAAAAACTGTTTTTT. The chain employs TRBV18 and TRBJ1-4, with D perhaps TRBD1 (6 bases). CDR3 size: 15 residues. With 4 bases removed from V and 4 bases from J, the gap between germline ends came to 13 bases. Germline V gives CDR1 KGHSH, CDR2 LQKENI.

The genes are TRBV6-5 and TRBJ1-1; D unclear. Germline V gene sequence: CDR1 MNHEY, CDR2 SVGAGI. The germline V and J ends were trimmed by 4 bases and 1 base, with 7 bases remaining between them. CDR3 size: 13 residues. DNA of the CDR3: TGTGCCAGCAGTTCCAACAAGAACACTGAAGCTTTCTTT. Its translation is CASSSNKNTEAFF.